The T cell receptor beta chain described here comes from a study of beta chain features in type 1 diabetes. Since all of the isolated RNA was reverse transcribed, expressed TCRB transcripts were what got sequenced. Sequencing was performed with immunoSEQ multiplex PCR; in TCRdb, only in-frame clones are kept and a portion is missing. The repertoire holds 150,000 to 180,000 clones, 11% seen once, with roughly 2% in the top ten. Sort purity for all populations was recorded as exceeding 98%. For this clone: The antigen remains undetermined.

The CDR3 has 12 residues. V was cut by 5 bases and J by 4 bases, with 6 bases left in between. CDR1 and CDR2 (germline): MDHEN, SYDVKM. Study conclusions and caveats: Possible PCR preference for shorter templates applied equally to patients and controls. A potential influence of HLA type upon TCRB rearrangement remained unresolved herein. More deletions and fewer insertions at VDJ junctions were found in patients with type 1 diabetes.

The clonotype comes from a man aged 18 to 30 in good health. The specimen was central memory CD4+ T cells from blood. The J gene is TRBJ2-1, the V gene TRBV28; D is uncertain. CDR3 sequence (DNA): TGTGCCAGCAGTCCCCAGTACAATGAGCAGTTCTTC. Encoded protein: CASSPQYNEQFF.